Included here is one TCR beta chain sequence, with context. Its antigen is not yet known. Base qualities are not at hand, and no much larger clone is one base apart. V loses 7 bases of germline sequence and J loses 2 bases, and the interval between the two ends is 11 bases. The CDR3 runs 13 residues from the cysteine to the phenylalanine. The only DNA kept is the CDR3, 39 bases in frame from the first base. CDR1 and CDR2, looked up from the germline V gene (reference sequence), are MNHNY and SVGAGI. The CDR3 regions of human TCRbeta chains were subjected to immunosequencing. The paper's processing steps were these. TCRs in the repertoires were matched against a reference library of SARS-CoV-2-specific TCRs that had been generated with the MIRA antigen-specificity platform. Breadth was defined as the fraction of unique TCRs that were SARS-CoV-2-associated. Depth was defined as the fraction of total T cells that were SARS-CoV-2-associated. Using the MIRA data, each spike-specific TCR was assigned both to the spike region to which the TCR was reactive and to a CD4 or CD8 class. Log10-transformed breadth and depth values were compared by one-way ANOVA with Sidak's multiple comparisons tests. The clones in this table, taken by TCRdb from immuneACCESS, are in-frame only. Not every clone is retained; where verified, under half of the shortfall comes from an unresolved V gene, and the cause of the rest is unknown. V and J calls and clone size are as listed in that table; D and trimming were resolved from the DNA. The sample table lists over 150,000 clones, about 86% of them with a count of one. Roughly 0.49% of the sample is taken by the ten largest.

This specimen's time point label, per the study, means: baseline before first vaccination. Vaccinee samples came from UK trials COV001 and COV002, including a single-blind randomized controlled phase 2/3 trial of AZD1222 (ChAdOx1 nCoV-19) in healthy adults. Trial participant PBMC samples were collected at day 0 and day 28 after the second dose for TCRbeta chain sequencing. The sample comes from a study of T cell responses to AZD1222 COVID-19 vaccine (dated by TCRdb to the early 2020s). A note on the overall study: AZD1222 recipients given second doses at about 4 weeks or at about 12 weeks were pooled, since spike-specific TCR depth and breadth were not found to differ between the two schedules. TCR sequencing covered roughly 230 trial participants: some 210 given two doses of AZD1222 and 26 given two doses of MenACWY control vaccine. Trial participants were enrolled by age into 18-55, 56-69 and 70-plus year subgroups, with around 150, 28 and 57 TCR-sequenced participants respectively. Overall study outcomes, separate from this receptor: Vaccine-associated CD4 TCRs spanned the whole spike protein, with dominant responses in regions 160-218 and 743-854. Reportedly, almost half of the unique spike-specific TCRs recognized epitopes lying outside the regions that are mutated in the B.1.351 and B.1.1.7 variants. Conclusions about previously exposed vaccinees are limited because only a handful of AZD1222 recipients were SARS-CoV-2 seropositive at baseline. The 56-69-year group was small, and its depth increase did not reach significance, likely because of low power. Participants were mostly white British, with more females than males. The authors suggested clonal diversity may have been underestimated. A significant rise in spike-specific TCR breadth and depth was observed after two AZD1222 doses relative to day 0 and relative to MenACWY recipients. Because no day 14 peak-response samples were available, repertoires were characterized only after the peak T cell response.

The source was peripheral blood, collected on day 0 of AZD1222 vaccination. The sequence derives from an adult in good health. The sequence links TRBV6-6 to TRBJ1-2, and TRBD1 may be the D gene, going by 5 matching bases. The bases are TGTGCCAGCACCACCAGGGACAACTATGGCTACACCTTC. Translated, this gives CASTTRDNYGYTF.